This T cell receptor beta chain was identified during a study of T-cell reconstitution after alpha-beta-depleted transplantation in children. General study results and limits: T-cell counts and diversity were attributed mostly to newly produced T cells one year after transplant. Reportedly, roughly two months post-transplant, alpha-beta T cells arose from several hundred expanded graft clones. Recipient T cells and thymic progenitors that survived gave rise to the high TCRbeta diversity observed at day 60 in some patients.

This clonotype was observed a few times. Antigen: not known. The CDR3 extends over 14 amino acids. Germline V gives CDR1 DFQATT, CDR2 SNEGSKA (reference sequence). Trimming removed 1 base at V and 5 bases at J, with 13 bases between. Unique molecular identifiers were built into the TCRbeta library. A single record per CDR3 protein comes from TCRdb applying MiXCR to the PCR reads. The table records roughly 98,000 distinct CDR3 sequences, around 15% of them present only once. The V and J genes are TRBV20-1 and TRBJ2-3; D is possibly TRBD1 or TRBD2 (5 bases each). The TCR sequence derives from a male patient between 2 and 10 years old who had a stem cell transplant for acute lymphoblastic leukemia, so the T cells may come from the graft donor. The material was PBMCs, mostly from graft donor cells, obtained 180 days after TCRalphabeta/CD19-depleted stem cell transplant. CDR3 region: CSARALGDRDTQYF. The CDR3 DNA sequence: TGCAGTGCTAGAGCTTTGGGGGACCGAGATACGCAGTATTTT.